One and the same sample provided the 6 T cell receptor beta chains below, sequenced in a study of blood T cells in healthy people across ages. Together with a sample-barcoded 5' primer, a J-beta primer mix was included in a second PCR lasting roughly 6 to 12 cycles. TCRdb processed the 5' RACE reads anew with MiXCR; each CDR3 protein has one entry. The sample yields more than 1,000,000 distinct CDR3 sequences, about 25% seen once. The sample also formed part of further work on T cells of mothers and their children.

The sequenced sample was blood. The receptors originated from a girl aged 2-10 years in good health.

This clonotype was seen only a few times. The chain employs TRBV12-3 or TRBV12-4 and TRBJ2-4; D is perhaps TRBD2 (6 bases). This CDR3 contains 16 residues. V was clipped by 6 bases and J by 4 bases, with 19 bases between them. The CDR3 nucleotides are TGTGCCAGCAGCACAATCCGGGACTCGCCGAAAAACATTCAGTACTTC. As protein: CASSTIRDSPKNIQYF.

The V call is TRBV10-2, the J call TRBJ2-2, with D perhaps matching TRBD1 (6 bases). Trimming removed 6 bases at V and 4 bases at J, with 15 bases between. Germline V gives CDR1 WSHSY, CDR2 SAAADI. The CDR3 length is 15 residues. The DNA of the CDR3 is TGCGCCAGCAGCACCGGGACACAGAGCACCGGGGAGCTGTTTTTT. Translating gives CASSTGTQSTGELFF.

The genes are TRBV29-1 and TRBJ2-3, with D unresolved. Per germline, CDR1 SQVTM and CDR2 ANQGSEA. This CDR3 contains 13 residues. Trimming cost V 6 bases and J 2 bases, with 12 bases left between them. The CDR3 DNA follows: TGCAGCGTAAAATCCATACTCACAGATACGCAGTATTTT. It specifies CSVKSILTDTQYF.

The V and J genes are TRBV4-1 and TRBJ2-5; 13 bases are shared with TRBD2. V trimming: 5 bases; J trimming: 5 bases; junction bases outside the gene matches: 5. This CDR3 comprises 15 residues. Germline assignment: CDR1 MGHRA and CDR2 YSYEKL. The CDR3, as DNA: TGCGCCAGCAGCTACGGGACTAGCGGGATGGAGACCCAGTACTTC. As protein: CASSYGTSGMETQYF.

This chain connects TRBV12-3 or TRBV12-4 to TRBJ2-5; 12 bases agree with TRBD2. Gene TRBJ2-7 matches the end of the DNA better, so the J call may be wrong. The CDR3 totals 15 residues. CDR3 in amino acids: CASRGRLAGVYEQYF. The CDR3, as DNA: TGTGCCAGCAGGGGAAGACTAGCGGGAGTTTACGAGCAGTACTTC.

This clonotype has only a few counts. V and J are TRBV5-1 and TRBJ2-7, with 7 nucleotides matching TRBD2. The CDR3 sequence is 18 residues long. Per the germline V gene, CDR1 is SGHRS and CDR2 is YFSETQ. J was trimmed by 0 bases and V by 3 bases; bases with no gene match: 15. The CDR3 bases are TGCGCCAGCAGCTATCCCCAACGGGGAGGGGAAAGCTCCTACGAGCAGTACTTC. This translates into CASSYPQRGGESSYEQYF.